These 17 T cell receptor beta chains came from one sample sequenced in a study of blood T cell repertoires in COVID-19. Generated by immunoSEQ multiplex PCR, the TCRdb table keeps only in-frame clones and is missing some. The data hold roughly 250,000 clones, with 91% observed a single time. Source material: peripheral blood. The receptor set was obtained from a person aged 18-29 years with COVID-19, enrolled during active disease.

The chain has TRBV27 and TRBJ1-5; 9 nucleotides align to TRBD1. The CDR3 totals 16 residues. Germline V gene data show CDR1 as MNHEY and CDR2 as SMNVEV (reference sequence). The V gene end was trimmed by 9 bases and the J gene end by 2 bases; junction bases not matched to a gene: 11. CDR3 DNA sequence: TGTGCCAGTCAACCCGGGACAGGGACGGGCAATCAGCCCCAGCATTTT. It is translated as CASQPGTGTGNQPQHF.

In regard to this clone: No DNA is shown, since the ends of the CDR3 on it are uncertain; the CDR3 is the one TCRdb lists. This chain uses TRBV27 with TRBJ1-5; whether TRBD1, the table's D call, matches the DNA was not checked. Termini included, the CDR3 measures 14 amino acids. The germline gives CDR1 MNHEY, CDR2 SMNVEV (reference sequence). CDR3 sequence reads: CASAWGQGSAAVYF.

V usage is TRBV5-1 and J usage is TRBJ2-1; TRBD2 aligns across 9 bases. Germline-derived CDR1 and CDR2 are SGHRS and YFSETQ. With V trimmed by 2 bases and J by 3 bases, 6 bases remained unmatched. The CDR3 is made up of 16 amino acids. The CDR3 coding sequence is TGCGCCAGCAGCTTAACCTTAGCGGGGGTCTACAATGAGCAGTTCTTC. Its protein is CASSLTLAGVYNEQFF. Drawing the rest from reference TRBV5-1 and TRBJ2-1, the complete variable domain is KAGVTQTPRYLIKTRGQQVTLSCSPISGHRSVSWYQQTPGQGLQFLFEYFSETQRNKGNFPGRFSGRQFSNSRSEMNVSTLELGDSALYLCASSLTLAGVYNEQFFGPGTRLTVL.

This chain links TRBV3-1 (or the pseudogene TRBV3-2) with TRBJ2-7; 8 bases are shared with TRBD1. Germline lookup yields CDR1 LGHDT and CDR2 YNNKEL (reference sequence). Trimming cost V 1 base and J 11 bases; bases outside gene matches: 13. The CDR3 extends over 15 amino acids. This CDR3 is CASSQVSGGIRREYF. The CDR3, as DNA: TGTGCCAGCAGCCAAGTTTCAGGGGGCATAAGGCGTGAGTACTTC.

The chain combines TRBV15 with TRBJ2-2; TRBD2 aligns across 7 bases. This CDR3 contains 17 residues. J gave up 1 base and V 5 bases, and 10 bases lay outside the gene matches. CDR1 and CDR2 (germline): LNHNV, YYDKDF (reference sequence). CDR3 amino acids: CATSRDSGIQNTGELFF. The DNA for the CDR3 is TGTGCCACCAGCCGTGACAGCGGGATACAGAACACCGGGGAGCTGTTTTTT.

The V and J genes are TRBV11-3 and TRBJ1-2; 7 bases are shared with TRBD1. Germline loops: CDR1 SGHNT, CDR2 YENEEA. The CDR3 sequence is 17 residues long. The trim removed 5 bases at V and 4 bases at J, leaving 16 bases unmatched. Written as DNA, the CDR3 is TGTGCCAGCAGCCCACCATCAGACAGGGATAAGGGCTATGGCTACACCTTC. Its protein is CASSPPSDRDKGYGYTF.

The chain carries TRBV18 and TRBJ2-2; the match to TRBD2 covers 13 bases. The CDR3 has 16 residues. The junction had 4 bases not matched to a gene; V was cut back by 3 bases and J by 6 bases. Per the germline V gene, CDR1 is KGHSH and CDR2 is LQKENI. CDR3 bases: TGTGCCAGCTCACCTATTGGACTAGCGGGAGCCGGGGAGCTGTTTTTT. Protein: CASSPIGLAGAGELFF.

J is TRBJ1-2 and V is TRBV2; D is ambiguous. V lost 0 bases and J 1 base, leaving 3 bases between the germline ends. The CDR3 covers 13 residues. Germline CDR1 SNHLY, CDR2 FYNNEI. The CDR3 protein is CASSEASNYGYTF. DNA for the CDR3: TGTGCCAGCAGTGAAGCTAGTAACTATGGCTACACCTTC.

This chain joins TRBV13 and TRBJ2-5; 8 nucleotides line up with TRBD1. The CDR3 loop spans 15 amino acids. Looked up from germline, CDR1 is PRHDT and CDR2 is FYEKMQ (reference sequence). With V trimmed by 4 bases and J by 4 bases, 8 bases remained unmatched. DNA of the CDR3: TGTGCCAGCAGCTCACGGACAGGGCTCATAGAGACCCAGTACTTC. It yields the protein CASSSRTGLIETQYF.

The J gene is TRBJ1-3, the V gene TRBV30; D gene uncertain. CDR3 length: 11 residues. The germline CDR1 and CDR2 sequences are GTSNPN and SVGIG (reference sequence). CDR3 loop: CGVETGNTIYF. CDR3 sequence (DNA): TGTGGAGTAGAGACTGGAAACACCATATATTTT.

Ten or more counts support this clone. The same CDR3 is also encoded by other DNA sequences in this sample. This chain's CDR3 is CSVGDQPQHF. The CDR3 nucleotides are TGCAGCGTTGGCGATCAGCCCCAGCATTTT. V usage is TRBV29-1 and J usage is TRBJ1-5; no definite D call. V lost 4 bases and J lost 5, with 3 bases in between. This CDR3 comprises 10 residues. The germline CDR1 and CDR2 sequences are SQVTM and ANQGSEA.

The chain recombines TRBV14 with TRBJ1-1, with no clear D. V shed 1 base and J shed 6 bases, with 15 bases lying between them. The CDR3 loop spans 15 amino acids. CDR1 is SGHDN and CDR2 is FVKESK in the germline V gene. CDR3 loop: CASSQGSILSAEAFF. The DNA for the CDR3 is TGTGCCAGCAGCCAAGGGAGTATCCTAAGTGCTGAAGCTTTCTTT.

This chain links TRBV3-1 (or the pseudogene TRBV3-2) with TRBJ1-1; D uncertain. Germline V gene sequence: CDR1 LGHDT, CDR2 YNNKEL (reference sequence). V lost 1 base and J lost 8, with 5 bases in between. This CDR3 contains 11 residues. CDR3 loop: CASSQAREAFF. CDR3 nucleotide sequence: TGTGCCAGCAGCCAAGCCAGGGAAGCTTTCTTT.

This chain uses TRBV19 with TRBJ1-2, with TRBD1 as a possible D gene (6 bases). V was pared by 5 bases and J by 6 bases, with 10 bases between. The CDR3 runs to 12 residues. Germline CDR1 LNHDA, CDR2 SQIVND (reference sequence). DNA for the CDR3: TGTGCCAGTAGTCCCGGGACAAATGGCTACACCTTC. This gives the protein CASSPGTNGYTF.

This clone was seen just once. In DNA, the CDR3 is TGTGCCAGCAGCACACGACTAGCGGGAGGAACAGATACGCAGTATTTT. Protein product: CASSTRLAGGTDTQYF. The chain recombines TRBV9 with TRBJ2-3; 13 nucleotides align to TRBD2. V lost 4 bases, J lost 3 bases, and 5 bases stayed unmatched. Germline CDR1 SGDLS, CDR2 YYNGEE. The CDR3 covers 16 residues.

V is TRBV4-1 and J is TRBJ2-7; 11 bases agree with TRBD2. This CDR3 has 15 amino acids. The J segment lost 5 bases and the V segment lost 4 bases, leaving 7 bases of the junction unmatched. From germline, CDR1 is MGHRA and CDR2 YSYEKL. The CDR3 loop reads CASSPTSGSINEQYF. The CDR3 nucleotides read TGCGCCAGCAGCCCTACTAGCGGGAGTATCAACGAGCAGTACTTC.

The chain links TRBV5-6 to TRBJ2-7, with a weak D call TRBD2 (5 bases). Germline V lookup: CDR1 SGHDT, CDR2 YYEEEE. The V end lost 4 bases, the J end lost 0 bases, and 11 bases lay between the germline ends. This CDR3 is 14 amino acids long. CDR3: CASSPSGSSYEQYF. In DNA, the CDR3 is TGTGCCAGCAGCCCGAGTGGGAGCTCCTACGAGCAGTACTTC.